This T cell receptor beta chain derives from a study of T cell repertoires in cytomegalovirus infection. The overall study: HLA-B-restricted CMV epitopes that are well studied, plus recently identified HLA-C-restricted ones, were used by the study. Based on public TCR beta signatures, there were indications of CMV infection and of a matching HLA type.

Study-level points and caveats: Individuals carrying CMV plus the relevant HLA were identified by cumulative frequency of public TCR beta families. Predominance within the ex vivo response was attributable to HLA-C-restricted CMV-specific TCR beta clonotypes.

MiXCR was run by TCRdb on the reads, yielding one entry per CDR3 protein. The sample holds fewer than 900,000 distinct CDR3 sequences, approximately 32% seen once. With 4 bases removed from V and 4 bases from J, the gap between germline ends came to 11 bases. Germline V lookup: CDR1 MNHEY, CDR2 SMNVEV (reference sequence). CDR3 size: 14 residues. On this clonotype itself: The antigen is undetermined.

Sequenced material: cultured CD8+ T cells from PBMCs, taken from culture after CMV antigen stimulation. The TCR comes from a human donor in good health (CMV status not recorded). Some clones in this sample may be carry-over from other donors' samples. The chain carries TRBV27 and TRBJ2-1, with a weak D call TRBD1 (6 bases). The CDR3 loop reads CASSSRTEYNEQFF. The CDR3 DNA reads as TGTGCCAGCAGTTCCCGGACAGAGTACAATGAGCAGTTCTTC.